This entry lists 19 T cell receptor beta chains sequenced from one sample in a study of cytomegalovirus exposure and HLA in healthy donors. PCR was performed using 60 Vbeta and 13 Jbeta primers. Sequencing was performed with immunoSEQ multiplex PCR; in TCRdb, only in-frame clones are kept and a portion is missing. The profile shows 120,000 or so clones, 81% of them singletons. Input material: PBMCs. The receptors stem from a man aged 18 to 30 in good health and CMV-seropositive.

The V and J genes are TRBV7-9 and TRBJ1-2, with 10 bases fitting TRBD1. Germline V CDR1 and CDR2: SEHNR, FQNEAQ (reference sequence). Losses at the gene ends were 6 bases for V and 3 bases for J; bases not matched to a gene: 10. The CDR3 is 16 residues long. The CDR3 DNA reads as TGTGCCAGCAGTAGACAGGGGGCAGAGATTTACTATGGCTACACCTTC. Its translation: CASSRQGAEIYYGYTF.

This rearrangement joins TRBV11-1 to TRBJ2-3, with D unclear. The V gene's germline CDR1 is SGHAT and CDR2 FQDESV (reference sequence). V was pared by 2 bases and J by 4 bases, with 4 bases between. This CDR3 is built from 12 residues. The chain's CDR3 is CASSLQADTQYF. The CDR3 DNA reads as TGTGCCAGCAGCTTACAGGCAGATACGCAGTATTTT.

The CDR3: CASSVLTSGRVNEQFF. The CDR3 nucleotides are TGTGCCAGCAGCGTATTAACTAGCGGGAGAGTCAATGAGCAGTTCTTC. The chain uses TRBV7-2 and TRBJ2-1; 11 positions match TRBD2. CDR3 size: 16 residues. In germline, CDR1 is SGHTA, CDR2 FQGNSA. Unmatched junction bases numbered 9, after V lost 5 bases and J lost 6 bases.

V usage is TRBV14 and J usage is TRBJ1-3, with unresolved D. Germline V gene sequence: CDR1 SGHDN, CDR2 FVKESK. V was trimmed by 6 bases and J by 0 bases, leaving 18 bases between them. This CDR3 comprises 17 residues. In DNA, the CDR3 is TGTGCCAGCAGTCCTTCCAGTGGGCTACCCTCTGGAAACACCATATATTTT. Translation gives CASSPSSGLPSGNTIYF. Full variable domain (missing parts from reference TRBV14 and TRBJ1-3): EAGVTQFPSHSVIEKGQTVTLRCDPISGHDNLYWYRRVMGKEIKFLLHFVKESKQDESGMPNNRFLAERTGGTYSTLKVQPAELEDSGVYFCASSPSSGLPSGNTIYFGEGSWLTVV.

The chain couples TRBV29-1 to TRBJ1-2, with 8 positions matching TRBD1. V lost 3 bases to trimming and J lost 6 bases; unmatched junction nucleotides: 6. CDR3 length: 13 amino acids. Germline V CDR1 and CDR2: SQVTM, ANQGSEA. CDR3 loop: CSVDMDRVDGYTF. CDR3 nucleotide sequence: TGCAGCGTTGATATGGACAGGGTGGATGGCTACACCTTC. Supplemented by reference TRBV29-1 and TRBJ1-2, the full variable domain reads SAVISQKPSRDICQRGTSLTIQCQVDSQVTMMFWYRQQPGQSLTLIATANQGSEATYESGFVIDKFPISRPNLTFSTLTVSNMSPEDSSIYLCSVDMDRVDGYTFGSGTRLTVV.

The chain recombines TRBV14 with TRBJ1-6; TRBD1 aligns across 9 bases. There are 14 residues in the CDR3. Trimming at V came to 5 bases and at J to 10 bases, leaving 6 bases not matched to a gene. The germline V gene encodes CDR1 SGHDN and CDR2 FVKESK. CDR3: CASSWDRAGSPLHF. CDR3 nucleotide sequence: TGTGCCAGCAGCTGGGACAGGGCAGGGTCACCCCTCCACTTT.

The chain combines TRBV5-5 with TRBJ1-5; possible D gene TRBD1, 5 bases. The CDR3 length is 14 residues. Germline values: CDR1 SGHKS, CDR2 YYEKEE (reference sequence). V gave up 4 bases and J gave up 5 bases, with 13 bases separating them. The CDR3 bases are TGTGCCAGCAGCCAGGGTATGGGGCATCAGCCCCAGCATTTT. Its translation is CASSQGMGHQPQHF.

CDR3 residues: CASSPQSRYEQYF. The CDR3 DNA reads as TGTGCCAGCTCACCACAGAGTCGTTACGAGCAGTACTTC. This chain joins TRBV18 and TRBJ2-5; no reliable D call. The J call is in doubt because the DNA end fits TRBJ2-7 better. This CDR3 has 13 residues. CDR1 and CDR2 from the germline V gene are KGHSH and LQKENI.

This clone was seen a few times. The CDR3, as DNA: TGTGCCAGCAGTGAAGATTGGAGGGATCCACCCCTCCACTTT. Translating it yields CASSEDWRDPPLHF. The chain couples TRBV6-1 to TRBJ1-6; D gene unclear. Germline CDR1 and CDR2: MNHNS and SASEGT. The CDR3 has 14 residues. V was shortened by 1 base and J by 11 bases, with 12 bases between the two germline ends.

DNA of the CDR3: TGCGCCAGCAGCCAAGATCACAGGGCTAATGAAAAACTGTTTTTT. Its translation: CASSQDHRANEKLFF. The J gene is TRBJ1-4, the V gene TRBV4-3, with D possibly matching TRBD1 (6 bases). Trimming removed 0 bases from V and 3 bases from J, with 8 bases in between. Per the germline V gene, CDR1 is LGHNA and CDR2 is YSLEER. There are 15 residues in the CDR3.

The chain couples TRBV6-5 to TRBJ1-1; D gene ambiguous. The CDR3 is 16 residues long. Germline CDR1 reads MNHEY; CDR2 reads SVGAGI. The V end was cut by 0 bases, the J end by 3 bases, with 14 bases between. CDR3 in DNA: TGTGCCAGCAGTTACTCGCGTCTCGGGTCGTACACTGAAGCTTTCTTT. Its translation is CASSYSRLGSYTEAFF.

Here the CDR3 reads CASNSPRTGVMWEQYF. CDR3 DNA sequence: TGTGCCAGCAACTCCCCCCGGACAGGGGTTATGTGGGAGCAGTACTTC. The rearrangement links TRBV5-5 to TRBJ2-7; TRBD1 matches at 9 bases. The CDR3 is 16 amino acids. Germline values: CDR1 SGHKS, CDR2 YYEKEE (reference sequence). Germline trimming cut 6 bases from V and 7 bases from J; bases unmatched to any gene: 17.

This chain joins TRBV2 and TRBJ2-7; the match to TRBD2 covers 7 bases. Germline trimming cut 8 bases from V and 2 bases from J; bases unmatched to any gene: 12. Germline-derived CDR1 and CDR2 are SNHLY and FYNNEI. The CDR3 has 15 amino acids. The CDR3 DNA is TGTGCCAGCCGCTTGCGGCTAGCGGTGGCCTACGAGCAGTACTTC. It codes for CASRLRLAVAYEQYF.

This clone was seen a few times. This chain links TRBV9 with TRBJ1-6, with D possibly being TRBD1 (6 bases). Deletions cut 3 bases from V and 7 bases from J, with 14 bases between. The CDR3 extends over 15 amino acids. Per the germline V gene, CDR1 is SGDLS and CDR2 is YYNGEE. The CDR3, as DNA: TGTGCCAGCAGCGCACTGGACAGACAGAATTCACCCCTCCACTTT. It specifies CASSALDRQNSPLHF.

This CDR3 is CASSRAGSYEQYF. In DNA form, the CDR3 reads TGTGCCAGTAGTAGAGCGGGGAGTTACGAGCAGTACTTC. The rearrangement joins TRBV19 to TRBJ2-7; TRBD2 aligns across 7 bases. CDR1 is LNHDA and CDR2 is SQIVND in the germline V gene (reference sequence). This CDR3 contains 13 residues. Losses at the gene ends were 4 bases for V and 4 bases for J; bases not matched to a gene: 4.

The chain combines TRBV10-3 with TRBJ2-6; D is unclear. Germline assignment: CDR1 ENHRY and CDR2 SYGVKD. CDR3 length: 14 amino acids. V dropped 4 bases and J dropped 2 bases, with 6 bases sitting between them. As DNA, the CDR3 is TGTGCCATCAGTGCTCTCGCTGGGGCCAACGTCCTGACTTTC. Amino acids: CAISALAGANVLTF.

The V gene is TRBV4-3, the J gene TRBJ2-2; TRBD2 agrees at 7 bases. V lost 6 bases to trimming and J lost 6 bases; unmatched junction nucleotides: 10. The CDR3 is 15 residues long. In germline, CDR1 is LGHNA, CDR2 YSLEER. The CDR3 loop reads CASSRNVGGAGELFF. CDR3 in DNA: TGCGCCAGCAGTCGAAACGTGGGGGGGGCCGGGGAGCTGTTTTTT.

The CDR3 DNA follows: TGTGCCAGCAGTCCAGGTCCTAACTATGGCTACACCTTC. It codes for CASSPGPNYGYTF. The V call is TRBV7-2, the J call TRBJ1-2; D remains unclear. The V end lost 6 bases, the J end lost 0 bases, and 8 bases lay between the germline ends. Looked up from germline, CDR1 is SGHTA and CDR2 is FQGNSA. CDR3 length equals 13 residues.

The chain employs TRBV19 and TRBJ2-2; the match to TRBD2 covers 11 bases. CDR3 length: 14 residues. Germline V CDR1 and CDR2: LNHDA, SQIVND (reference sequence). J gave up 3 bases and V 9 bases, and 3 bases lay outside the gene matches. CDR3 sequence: CASTSGGYTGELFF. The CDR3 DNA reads TGTGCCAGCACTAGCGGGGGCTACACCGGGGAGCTGTTTTTT.